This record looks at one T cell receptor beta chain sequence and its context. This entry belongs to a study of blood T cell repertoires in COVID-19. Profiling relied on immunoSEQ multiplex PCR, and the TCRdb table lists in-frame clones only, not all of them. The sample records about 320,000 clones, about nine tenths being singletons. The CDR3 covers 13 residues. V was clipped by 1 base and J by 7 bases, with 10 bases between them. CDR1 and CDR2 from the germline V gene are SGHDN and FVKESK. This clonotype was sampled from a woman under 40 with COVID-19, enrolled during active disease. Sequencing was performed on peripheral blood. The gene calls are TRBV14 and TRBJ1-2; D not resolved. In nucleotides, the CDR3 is TGTGCCAGCAGCCAAGTTCCATTCGGTGGCTACACCTTC. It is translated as CASSQVPFGGYTF. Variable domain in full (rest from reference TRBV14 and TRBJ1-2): EAGVTQFPSHSVIEKGQTVTLRCDPISGHDNLYWYRRVMGKEIKFLLHFVKESKQDESGMPNNRFLAERTGGTYSTLKVQPAELEDSGVYFCASSQVPFGGYTFGSGTRLTVV.